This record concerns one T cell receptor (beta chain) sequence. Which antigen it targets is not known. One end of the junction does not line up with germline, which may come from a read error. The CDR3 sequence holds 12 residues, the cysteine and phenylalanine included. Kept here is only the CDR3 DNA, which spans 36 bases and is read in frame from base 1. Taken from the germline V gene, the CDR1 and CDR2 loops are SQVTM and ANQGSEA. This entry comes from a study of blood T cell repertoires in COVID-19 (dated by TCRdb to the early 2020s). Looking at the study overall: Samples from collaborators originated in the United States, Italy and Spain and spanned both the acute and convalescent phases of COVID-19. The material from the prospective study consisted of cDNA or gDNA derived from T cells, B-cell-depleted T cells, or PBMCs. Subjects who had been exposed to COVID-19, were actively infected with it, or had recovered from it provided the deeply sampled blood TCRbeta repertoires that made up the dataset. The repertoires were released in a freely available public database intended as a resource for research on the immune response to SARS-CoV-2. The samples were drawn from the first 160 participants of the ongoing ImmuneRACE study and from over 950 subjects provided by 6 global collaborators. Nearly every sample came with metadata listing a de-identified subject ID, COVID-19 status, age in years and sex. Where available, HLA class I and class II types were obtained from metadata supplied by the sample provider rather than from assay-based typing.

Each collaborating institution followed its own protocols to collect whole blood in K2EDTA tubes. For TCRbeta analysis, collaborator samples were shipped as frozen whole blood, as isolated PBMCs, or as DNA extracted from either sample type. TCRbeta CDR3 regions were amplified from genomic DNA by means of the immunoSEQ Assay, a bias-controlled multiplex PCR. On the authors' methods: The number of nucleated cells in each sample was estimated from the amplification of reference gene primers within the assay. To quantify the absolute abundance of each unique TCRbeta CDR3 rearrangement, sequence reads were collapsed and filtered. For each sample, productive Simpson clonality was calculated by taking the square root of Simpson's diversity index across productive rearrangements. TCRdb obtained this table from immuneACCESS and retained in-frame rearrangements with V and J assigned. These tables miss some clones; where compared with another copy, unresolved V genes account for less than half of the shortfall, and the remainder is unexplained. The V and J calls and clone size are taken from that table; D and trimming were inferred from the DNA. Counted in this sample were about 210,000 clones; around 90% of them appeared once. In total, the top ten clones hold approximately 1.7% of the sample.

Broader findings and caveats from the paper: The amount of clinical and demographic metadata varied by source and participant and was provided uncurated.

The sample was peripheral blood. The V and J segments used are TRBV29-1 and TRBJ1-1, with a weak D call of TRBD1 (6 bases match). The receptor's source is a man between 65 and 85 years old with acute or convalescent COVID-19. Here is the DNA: TGCAGCTTTGACAGGCGGAACACTGAAGCTTTCTTT. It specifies CSFDRRNTEAFF.